A selection of T cell receptor beta chains follows, all from one sample in a study of cytomegalovirus exposure and HLA in healthy donors. Assay: immunoSEQ multiplex PCR; the TCRdb copy retains only in-frame clones and omits some. Of 200,000 or so clones listed, more than 65% are singletons. Sequenced sample: PBMCs. The receptors stem from a man aged 50-60 years in good health and CMV-seronegative. The CDR3 runs from the conserved cysteine through the conserved F or W. A D gene is named only where the DNA matches it firmly. Part of the rows lack a size; the others show once, few, many or a class for expanded clones.

clone size | D gene | J gene | V gene | CDR3 protein | CDR3 DNA
. | . | TRBJ2-2 | TRBV5-6 | CASSTRTTANTGELFF | TGTGCCAGCAGCACTAGGACTACCGCGAACACCGGGGAGCTGTTTTTT
. | . | TRBJ2-2 | TRBV5-1 | CASSLESGRTGELFF | TGCGCCAGCAGCTTGGAATCAGGGCGGACCGGGGAGCTGTTTTTT
. | . | TRBJ2-5 | TRBV27 | CASTGGETQYF | TGTGCCAGCACCGGGGGAGAGACCCAGTACTTC
. | TRBD1 | TRBJ1-2 | TRBV7-8 | CASSWDRTNYGYTF | TGTGCCAGCAGCTGGGACAGGACGAACTATGGCTACACCTTC
. | . | TRBJ2-3 | TRBV7-2 | CASSFRWGGQDTQYF | TGTGCCAGCAGCTTCAGATGGGGGGGCCAAGATACGCAGTATTTT
. | TRBD1 | TRBJ1-3 | TRBV9 | CASSLDREAGNTIYF | TGTGCCAGCAGCCTTGACAGGGAAGCTGGAAACACCATATATTTT
few | . | TRBJ2-7 | TRBV7-2 | CASSFAGVSYEQYF | TGTGCCAGCAGCTTTGCAGGGGTGTCCTACGAGCAGTACTTC
. | . | TRBJ2-7 | TRBV5-6 | CASSLVGSYEQYF | TGTGCCAGCAGCTTGGTCGGGAGCTACGAGCAGTACTTC
. | TRBD2 | TRBJ2-7 | TRBV4-3 | CASSAQLAGPYEQYF | TGCGCCAGCAGCGCCCAACTAGCGGGGCCGTACGAGCAGTACTTC
. | . | TRBJ2-4 | TRBV18 | CASSPGGVNIQYF | TGTGCCAGCTCTCCAGGCGGCGTAAACATTCAGTACTTC
. | TRBD2 | TRBJ2-7 | TRBV5-1 | CASSQSGGLRYEQHF | TGCGCCAGCAGCCAGAGCGGGGGTCTGAGATACGAGCAGCACTTC
once | TRBD1 | TRBJ2-5 | TRBV6-4 | CASRSQGADQETQYF | TGTGCCAGCAGATCACAGGGGGCGGACCAAGAGACCCAGTACTTC
. | . | TRBJ1-1 | TRBV6-4 | CASSLTGNTEAFF | TGTGCCAGCAGCCTGACAGGAAACACTGAAGCTTTCTTT
. | TRBD1 | TRBJ1-6 | TRBV7-3 | CASSAGTGNSPLHF | TGTGCCAGCAGCGCCGGGACAGGGAATTCACCCCTCCACTTT
. | . | TRBJ1-4 | TRBV15 | CATSRENRAREKLFF | TGTGCCACCAGCAGAGAGAACAGGGCTCGGGAAAAACTGTTTTTT
. | TRBD2 | TRBJ2-5 | TRBV5-1 | CASSTGQGASGGETQYF | TGCGCCAGCTCTACTGGGCAGGGCGCTAGCGGAGGAGAGACCCAGTACTTC
. | TRBD2 | TRBJ2-1 | TRBV6-1 | CASSELASGGRSYNEQFF | TGTGCCAGCAGTGAACTGGCTAGCGGGGGGCGCTCCTACAATGAGCAGTTCTTC
. | TRBD1 | TRBJ2-7 | TRBV19 | CATGQGYEQYF | TGTGCCACGGGACAGGGGTACGAGCAGTACTTC
. | . | TRBJ1-5 | TRBV11-2 | CASSLGWGEPQHF | TGTGCCAGCAGCTTAGGATGGGGAGAGCCCCAGCATTTT
. | . | TRBJ1-1 | TRBV30 | CAWTLKMNTEAFF | TGTGCCTGGACCCTTAAAATGAACACTGAAGCTTTCTTT
. | . | TRBJ2-7 | TRBV7-9 | CASSHSLEQYF | TGTGCCAGCAGCCACTCCCTCGAGCAGTACTTC
. | . | TRBJ2-7 | TRBV21-1 | CANPDRDRPGLAKRDYSYEQYF | TGTGCCAACCCGGACAGAGACAGACCGGGACTAGCAAAACGGGACTACTCCTACGAGCAGTACTTC
. | . | TRBJ2-7 | TRBV5-1 | CASSLAGSSYEQYF | TGCGCCAGCAGCTTGGCAGGATCTTCATACGAGCAGTACTTC
. | TRBD1 | TRBJ2-5 | TRBV6-5 | CASSRGTGARETQYF | TGTGCCAGCAGCCGCGGGACAGGGGCACGGGAGACCCAGTACTTC
. | TRBD1 | TRBJ2-7 | TRBV7-8 | CASSWDRTEEQYF | TGTGCCAGCAGCTGGGACAGGACAGAGGAGCAGTACTTC